This T cell receptor delta chain was obtained from a study of gamma-delta T cells after stem cell transplantation. With respect to this clone: A far larger clone is only one base removed, so a read error is likely. At the DNA level, this CDR3 is encoded by other sequences in the same sample as well.

TCRdb processed the RT-PCR reads again with the CATT caller. The sample has several hundred delta-chain clones; around 25% are singletons. Germline V gene data show CDR1 as TSWWSYY and CDR2 as QGS. The CDR3 is made up of 20 amino acids. The V call is TRDV1, the J call TRDJ1, with TRDD2 as a possible D gene (9 bases). This sequence was found in a human donor. It is not recorded whose cells these are; they may come from a transplant donor. The material sequenced was gamma-delta T cells. The chain's CDR3 is CALGELLPTLGWGITDKLIF. The CDR3 nucleotides are TGTGCCCTTGGGGAACTCCTTCCTACACTAGGTTGGGGGATCACCGATAAACTCATCTTT.